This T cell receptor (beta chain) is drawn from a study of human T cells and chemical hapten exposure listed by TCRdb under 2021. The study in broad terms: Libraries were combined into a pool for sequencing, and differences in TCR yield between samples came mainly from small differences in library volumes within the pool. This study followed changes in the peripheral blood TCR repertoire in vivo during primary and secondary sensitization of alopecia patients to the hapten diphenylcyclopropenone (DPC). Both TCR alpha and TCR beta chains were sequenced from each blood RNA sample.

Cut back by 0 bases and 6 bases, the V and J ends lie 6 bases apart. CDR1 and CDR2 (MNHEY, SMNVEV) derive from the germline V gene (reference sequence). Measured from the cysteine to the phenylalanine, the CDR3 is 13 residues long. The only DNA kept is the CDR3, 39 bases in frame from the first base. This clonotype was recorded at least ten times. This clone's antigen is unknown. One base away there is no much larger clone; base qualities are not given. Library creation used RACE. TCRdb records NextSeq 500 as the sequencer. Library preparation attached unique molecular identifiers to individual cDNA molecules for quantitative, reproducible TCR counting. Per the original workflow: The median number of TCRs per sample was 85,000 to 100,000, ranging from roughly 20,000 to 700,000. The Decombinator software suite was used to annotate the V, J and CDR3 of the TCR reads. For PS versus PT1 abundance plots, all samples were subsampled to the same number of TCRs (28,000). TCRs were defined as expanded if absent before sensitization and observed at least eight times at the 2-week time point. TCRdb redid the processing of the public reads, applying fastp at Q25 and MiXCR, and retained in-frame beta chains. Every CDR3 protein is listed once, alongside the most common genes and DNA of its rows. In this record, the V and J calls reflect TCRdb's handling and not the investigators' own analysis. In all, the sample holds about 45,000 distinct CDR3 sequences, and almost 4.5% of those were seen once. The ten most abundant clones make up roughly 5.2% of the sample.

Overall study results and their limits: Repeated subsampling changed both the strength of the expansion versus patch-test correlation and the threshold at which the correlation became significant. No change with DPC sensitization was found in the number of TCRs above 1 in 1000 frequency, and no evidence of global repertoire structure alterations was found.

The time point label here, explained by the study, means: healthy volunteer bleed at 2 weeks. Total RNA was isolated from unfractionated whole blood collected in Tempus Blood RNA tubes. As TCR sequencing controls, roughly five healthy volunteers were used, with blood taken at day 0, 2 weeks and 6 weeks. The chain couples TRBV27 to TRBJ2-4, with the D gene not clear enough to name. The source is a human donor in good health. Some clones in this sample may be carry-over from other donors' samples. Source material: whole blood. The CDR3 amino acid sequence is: CASSLSLVNIQYF. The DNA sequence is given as TGTGCCAGCAGTTTATCGTTGGTAAACATTCAGTACTTC.